These 3 T cell receptor beta chains were sequenced from one sample in a study of T cells after yellow fever vaccination. Each CDR3 protein gets one entry after TCRdb re-called the 5' RACE reads with MiXCR. The sample contains under 250,000 distinct CDR3 sequences, 3% to 4% of which appear only once. Here the sequenced sample was CD4+ T cells sorted from PBMCs, taken 10 days after the yellow fever booster vaccination. The receptors here all came from a man aged 18 to 29 who received the YFV17D yellow fever vaccine.

This clonotype came up a few times. J is TRBJ2-1 and V is TRBV19, with 9 bases lining up with TRBD2. The ends lost 3 bases at V and 5 bases at J; junction bases unmatched: 2. CDR3 size: 14 residues. Germline assignment: CDR1 LNHDA and CDR2 SQIVND (reference sequence). CDR3 in DNA: TGTGCCAGTAGTATTAGCGGGGGAAACAATGAGCAGTTCTTC. Translated: CASSISGGNNEQFF.

This clonotype turned up a few times. The chain carries TRBV18 and TRBJ1-1; D ambiguous. The CDR3 is 14 amino acids. Germline V gives CDR1 KGHSH, CDR2 LQKENI. Trimming removed 6 bases from V and 0 bases from J, with 11 bases in between. The chain's CDR3 is CASSVQDLNTEAFF. The CDR3 DNA follows: TGTGCCAGCTCGGTTCAGGACCTGAACACTGAAGCTTTCTTT.

This clonotype was observed a few times. The V gene is TRBV5-1, the J gene TRBJ1-1; D ambiguous. This CDR3 has 14 amino acids. Trimming shortened V by 0 bases and J by 8 bases, and 14 bases separated the two germline ends. Germline CDR1 SGHRS, CDR2 YFSETQ. The CDR3 region is CASSLAGNREEAFF. Written as DNA, the CDR3 is TGCGCCAGCAGCTTGGCCGGGAACCGCGAAGAAGCTTTCTTT.